This T cell receptor (beta chain) was captured by sequencing in a study of cytomegalovirus exposure and HLA in healthy donors. As for the study in general: Caucasian-associated ancestry cluster membership applied to 75% to 85% of over 350 genotyped donors.

A remark on this clone: Its antigen is unknown.

The PCR contained 60 Vbeta and 13 Jbeta primers. In the original processing: Among the unique TCR beta chains that a later analysis counted, about 81 million in all, roughly 10 million were shared. Libraries were prepared by immunoSEQ multiplex PCR; TCRdb keeps only in-frame clonotypes and omits some of them. The V and J calls and clone size are taken from that table; D and trimming were inferred from the DNA. The sample yields about 150,000 clones, 65% to 80% seen once. The V end lost 8 bases, the J end lost 1 base, and 17 bases lay between the germline ends. The CDR3 is made up of 15 amino acids. Germline CDR1 reads SNHLY; CDR2 reads FYNNEI. Points from the study as a whole: In an earlier analysis, productive rearrangement rates for most beta V segments clustered near 87% or 30%.

The sequence was obtained from a woman between 40 and 55 years old in good health and CMV-seronegative. Source material: PBMCs. This chain connects TRBV2 to TRBJ1-1; D is unresolved. The CDR3 sequence: CASSNPTAGNTEAFF. CDR3 coding DNA: TGTGCCAGCTCTAACCCGACGGCGGGGAACACTGAAGCTTTCTTT.